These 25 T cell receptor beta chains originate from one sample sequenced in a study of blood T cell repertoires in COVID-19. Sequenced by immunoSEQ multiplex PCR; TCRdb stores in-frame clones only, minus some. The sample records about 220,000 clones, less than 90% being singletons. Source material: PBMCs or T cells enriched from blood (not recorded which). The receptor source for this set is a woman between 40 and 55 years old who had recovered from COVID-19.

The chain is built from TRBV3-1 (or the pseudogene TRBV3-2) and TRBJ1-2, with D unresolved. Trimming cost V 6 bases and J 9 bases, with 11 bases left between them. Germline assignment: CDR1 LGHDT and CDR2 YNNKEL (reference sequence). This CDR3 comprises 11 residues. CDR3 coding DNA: TGTGCCAGCAGAGGAGGACTGAGCTACACCTTC. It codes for CASRGGLSYTF.

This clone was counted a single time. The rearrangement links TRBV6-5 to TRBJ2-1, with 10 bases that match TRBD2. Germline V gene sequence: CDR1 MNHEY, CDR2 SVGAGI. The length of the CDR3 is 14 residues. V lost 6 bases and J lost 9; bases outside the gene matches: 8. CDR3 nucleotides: TGTGCCAGCAGGGGAGGACTAGCGGTGGGTGAGCAGTTCTTC. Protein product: CASRGGLAVGEQFF.

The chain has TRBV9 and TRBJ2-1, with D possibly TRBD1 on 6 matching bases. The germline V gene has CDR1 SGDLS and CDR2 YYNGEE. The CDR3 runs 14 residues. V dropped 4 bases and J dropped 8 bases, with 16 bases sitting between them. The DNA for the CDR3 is TGTGCCAGCAGCCCCAGGGACAAGGCGTATGAGCAGTTCTTC. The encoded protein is CASSPRDKAYEQFF.

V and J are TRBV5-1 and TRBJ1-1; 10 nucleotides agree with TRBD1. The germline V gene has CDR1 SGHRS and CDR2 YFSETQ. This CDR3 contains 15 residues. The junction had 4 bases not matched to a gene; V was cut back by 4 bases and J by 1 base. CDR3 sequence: CASSETGGSNTEAFF. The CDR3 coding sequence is TGCGCCAGCAGCGAGACAGGGGGCTCGAACACTGAAGCTTTCTTT.

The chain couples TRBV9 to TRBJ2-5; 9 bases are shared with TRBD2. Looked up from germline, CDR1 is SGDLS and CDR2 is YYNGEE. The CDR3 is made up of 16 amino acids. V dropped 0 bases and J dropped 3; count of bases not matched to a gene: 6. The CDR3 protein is CASSVGGLAGKETQYF. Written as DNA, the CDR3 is TGTGCCAGCAGCGTAGGGGGGCTAGCGGGAAAAGAGACCCAGTACTTC.

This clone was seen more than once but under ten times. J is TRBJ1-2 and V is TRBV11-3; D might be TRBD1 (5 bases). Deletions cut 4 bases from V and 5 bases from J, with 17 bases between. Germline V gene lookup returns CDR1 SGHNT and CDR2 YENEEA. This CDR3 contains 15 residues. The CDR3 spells CASSSLTGGIYGYTF. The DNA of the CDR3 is TGTGCCAGCAGCTCCCTAACAGGCGGGATTTATGGCTACACCTTC.

CDR3 nucleotides: TGTGCCAGCAGCGCCAGGCGGGACAGAAATAACTATGGCTACACCTTC. This codes for CASSARRDRNNYGYTF. The V call is TRBV11-2, the J call TRBJ1-2; 7 positions agree with TRBD1. CDR3 length equals 16 residues. Germline CDR1 is SGHAT and CDR2 is FQNNGV. The junction had 10 bases not matched to a gene; V was cut back by 5 bases and J by 1 base.

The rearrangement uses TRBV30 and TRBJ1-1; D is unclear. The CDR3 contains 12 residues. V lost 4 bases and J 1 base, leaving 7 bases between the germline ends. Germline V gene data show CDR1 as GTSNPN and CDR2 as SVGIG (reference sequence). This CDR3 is CAWTSENTEAFF. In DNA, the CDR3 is TGTGCCTGGACTTCAGAGAACACTGAAGCTTTCTTT.

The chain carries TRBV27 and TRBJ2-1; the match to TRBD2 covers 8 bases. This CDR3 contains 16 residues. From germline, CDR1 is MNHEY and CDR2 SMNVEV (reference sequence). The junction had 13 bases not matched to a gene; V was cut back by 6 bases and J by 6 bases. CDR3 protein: CASSQIGTSRVNEQFF. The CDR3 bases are TGTGCCAGCAGCCAAATCGGGACTAGTCGGGTCAATGAGCAGTTCTTC.

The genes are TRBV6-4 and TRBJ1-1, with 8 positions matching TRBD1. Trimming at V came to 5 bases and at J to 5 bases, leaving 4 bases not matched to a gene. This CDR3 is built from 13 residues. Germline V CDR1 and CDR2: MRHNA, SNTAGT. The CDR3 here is CASSQQGGTEAFF. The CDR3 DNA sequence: TGTGCCAGCAGTCAACAGGGGGGAACTGAAGCTTTCTTT.

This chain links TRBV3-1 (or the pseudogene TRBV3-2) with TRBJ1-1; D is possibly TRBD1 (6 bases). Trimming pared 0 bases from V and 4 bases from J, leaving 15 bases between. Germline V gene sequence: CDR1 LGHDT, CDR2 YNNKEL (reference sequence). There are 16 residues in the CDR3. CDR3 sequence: CASSQEQGGAITEAFF. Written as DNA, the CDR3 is TGTGCCAGCAGCCAAGAGCAAGGGGGGGCCATCACTGAAGCTTTCTTT.

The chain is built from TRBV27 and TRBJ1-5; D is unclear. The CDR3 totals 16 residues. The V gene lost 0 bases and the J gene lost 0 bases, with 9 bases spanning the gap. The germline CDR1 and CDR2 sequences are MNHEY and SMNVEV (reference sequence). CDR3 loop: CASSLSSQNSNQPQHF. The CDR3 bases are TGTGCCAGCAGTTTATCGAGTCAAAATAGCAATCAGCCCCAGCATTTT.

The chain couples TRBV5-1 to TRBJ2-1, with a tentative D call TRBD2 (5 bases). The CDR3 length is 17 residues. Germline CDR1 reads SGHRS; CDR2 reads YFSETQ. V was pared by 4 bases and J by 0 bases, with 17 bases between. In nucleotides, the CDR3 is TGCGCCAGCAGCCATGGACTCGGGATCAGCTCCTACAATGAGCAGTTCTTC. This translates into CASSHGLGISSYNEQFF.

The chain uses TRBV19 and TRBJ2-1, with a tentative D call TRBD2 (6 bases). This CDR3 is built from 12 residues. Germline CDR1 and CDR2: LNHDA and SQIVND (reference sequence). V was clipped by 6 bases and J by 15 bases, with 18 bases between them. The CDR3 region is CASRIGGDVLFF. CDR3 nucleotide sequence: TGTGCCAGTAGGATTGGCGGGGATGTTCTGTTCTTC. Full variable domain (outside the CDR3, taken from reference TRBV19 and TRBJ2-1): DGGITQSPKYLFRKEGQNVTLSCEQNLNHDAMYWYRQDPGQGLRLIYYSQIVNDFQKGDIAEGYSVSREKKESFPLTVTSAQKNPTAFYLCASRIGGDVLFFGPGTRLTVL.

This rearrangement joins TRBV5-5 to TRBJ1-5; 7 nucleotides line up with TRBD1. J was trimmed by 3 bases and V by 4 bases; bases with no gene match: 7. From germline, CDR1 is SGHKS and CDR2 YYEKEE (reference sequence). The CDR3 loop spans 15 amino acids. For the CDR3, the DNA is TGTGCCAGCAGCGAATCCGGGACAGTCAATCAGCCCCAGCATTTT. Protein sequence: CASSESGTVNQPQHF. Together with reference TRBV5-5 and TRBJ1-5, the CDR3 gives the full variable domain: DAGVTQSPTHLIKTRGQQVTLRCSPISGHKSVSWYQQVLGQGPQFIFQYYEKEERGRGNFPDRFSARQFPNYSSELNVNALLLGDSALYLCASSESGTVNQPQHFGDGTRLSIL.

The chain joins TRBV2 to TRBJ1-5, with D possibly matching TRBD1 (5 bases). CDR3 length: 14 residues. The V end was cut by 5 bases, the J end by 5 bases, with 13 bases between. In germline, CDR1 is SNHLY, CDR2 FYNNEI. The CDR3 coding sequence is TGTGCCAGCAGTATTCAGGGTGGGGATCAGCCCCAGCATTTT. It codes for CASSIQGGDQPQHF.

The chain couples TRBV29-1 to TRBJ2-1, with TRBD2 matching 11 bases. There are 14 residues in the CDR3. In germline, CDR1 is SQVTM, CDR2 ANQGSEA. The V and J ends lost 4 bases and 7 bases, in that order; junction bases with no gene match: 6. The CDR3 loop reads CSVAQTSGGNEQFF. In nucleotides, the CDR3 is TGCAGCGTTGCCCAAACTAGCGGGGGAAATGAGCAGTTCTTC.

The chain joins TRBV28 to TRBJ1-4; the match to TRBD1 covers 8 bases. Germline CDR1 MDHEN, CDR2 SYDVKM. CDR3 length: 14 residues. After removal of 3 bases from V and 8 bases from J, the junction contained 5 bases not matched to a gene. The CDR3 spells CASSFDRGDEKLFF. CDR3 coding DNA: TGTGCCAGCAGTTTCGACAGGGGCGACGAAAAACTGTTTTTT.

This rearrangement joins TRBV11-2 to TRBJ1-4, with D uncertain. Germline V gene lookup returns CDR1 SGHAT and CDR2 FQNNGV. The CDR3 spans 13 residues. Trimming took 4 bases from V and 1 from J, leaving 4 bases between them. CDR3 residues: CASSYRTNEKLFF. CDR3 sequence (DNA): TGTGCCAGCAGCTATCGAACTAATGAAAAACTGTTTTTT. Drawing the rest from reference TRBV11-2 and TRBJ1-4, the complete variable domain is EAGVAQSPRYKIIEKRQSVAFWCNPISGHATLYWYQQILGQGPKLLIQFQNNGVVDDSQLPKDRFSAERLKGVDSTLKIQPAKLEDSAVYLCASSYRTNEKLFFGSGTQLSVL.

CDR3 region: CASSSRNEPTNEQFF. In nucleotides, the CDR3 is TGTGCCAGCAGCTCTAGAAATGAACCAACCAATGAGCAGTTCTTC. The gene calls are TRBV11-3 and TRBJ2-1; D remains ambiguous. The V end lost 4 bases, the J end lost 6 bases, and 16 bases lay between the germline ends. This CDR3 region has 15 residues. Germline V lookup: CDR1 SGHNT, CDR2 YENEEA.

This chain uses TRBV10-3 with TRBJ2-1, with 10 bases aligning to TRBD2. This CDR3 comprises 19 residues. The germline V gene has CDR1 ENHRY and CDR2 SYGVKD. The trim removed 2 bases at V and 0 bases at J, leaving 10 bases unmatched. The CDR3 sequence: CAISEVPGLAPSSYNEQFF. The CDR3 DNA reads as TGTGCCATCAGTGAGGTGCCGGGACTAGCGCCGAGCTCCTACAATGAGCAGTTCTTC.

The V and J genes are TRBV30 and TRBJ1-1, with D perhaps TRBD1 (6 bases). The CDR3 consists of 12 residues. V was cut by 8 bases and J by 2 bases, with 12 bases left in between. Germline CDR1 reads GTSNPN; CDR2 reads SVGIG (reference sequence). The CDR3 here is CAGTTGNTEAFF. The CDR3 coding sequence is TGTGCCGGAACGACAGGTAACACTGAAGCTTTCTTT.

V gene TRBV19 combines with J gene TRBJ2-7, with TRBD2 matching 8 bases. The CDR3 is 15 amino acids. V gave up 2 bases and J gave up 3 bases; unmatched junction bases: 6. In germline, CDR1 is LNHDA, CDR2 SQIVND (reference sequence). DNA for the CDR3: TGTGCCAGTAGTATAAAGAGCGGGAGAAGCTACGAGCAGTACTTC. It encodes CASSIKSGRSYEQYF.

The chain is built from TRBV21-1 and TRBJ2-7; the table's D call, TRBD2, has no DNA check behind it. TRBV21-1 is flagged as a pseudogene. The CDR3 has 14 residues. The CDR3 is CASSKDGRAGEQYV. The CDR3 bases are TGTGCCAGCAGCAAAGATGGCCGGGCGGGCGAGCAGTACGTC.

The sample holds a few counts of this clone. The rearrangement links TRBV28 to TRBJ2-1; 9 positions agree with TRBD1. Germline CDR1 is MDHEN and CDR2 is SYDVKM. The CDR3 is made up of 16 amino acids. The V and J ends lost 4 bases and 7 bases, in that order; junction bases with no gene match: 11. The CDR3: CASSSPGTGLGNEQFF. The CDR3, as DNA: TGTGCCAGCAGTTCCCCCGGGACAGGGTTAGGGAATGAGCAGTTCTTC.